This TCR beta chain came from a study of blood T cell repertoires in COVID-19. At the level of the study: Italy, Spain and the United States were the sources of the convalescent and acute COVID-19 samples. T cells, B-cell-depleted T cells, or PBMCs provided the cDNA or gDNA that served as material.

V was trimmed by 2 bases and J by 7 bases, leaving 9 bases between them. The CDR3 has 13 amino acids. Germline values: CDR1 SGHTS, CDR2 YDEGEE. Per the original methods: From reference gene primer amplification, estimates of nucleated cell counts were derived. Repertoires were generated with immunoSEQ multiplex PCR, while TCRdb's copy carries only in-frame clones and drops some. D and trimming were read from the DNA, whereas the V and J calls and clone size are those reported in that table. There are around 42,000 clones in the sample; 85% to 90% occur only once, and 59% lies in the top ten. In its sample, this clone is large.

The source of this sequence is a man between 65 and 85 years old with acute or convalescent COVID-19. Sequencing was performed on peripheral blood. The chain recombines TRBV5-8 with TRBJ1-4; possibly TRBD1 for D (5 bases). CDR3 sequence reads: CASSLGAVEKLFF. CDR3 bases: TGTGCCAGCAGCTTAGGGGCGGTTGAAAAACTGTTTTTT. The complete variable domain, with remaining parts taken from reference TRBV5-8 and TRBJ1-4, reads EAGVTQSPTHLIKTRGQQATLRCSPISGHTSVYWYQQALGLGLQFLLWYDEGEERNRGNFPPRFSGRQFPNYSSELNVNALELEDSALYLCASSLGAVEKLFFGSGTQLSVL.